Listed here are 3 T cell receptor beta chains from one sample, sequenced in a study of blood T cell repertoires in COVID-19. Profiled with immunoSEQ multiplex PCR; TCRdb holds only in-frame clones, not every one. The sample contains over 200,000 clones, around 90% of which appear only once. What was sequenced was PBMCs or T cells enriched from blood (not recorded which). These receptors were taken from a human donor in a cohort exposed to, infected with or recovered from COVID-19 (not recorded which). The donor label of this sample is uncertain.

The chain employs TRBV7-3 and TRBJ2-7, with D perhaps TRBD1 (5 bases). In germline, CDR1 is SGHTA, CDR2 FQGTGA. Trimming took off 1 base at V and 3 bases at J, with 13 bases between the two ends. CDR3 length equals 15 residues. This CDR3 reads CASSLNAAGIYEQYF. In nucleotides, the CDR3 is TGTGCCAGCAGCTTAAACGCGGCAGGGATCTACGAGCAGTACTTC.

V usage is TRBV10-3 and J usage is TRBJ1-2; no firm D call. Germline CDR1 is ENHRY and CDR2 is SYGVKD. This CDR3 region has 15 residues. With 6 bases removed from V and 8 bases from J, the gap between germline ends came to 22 bases. The CDR3, as DNA: TGTGCCATCAGGGACTATCCGGACCCGAGGAAAGGCTACACCTTC. This codes for CAIRDYPDPRKGYTF.

The chain combines TRBV6-5 with TRBJ1-6, with TRBD1 matching over 7 bases. Trimming removed 6 bases from V and 7 bases from J; junction bases left unmatched: 3. CDR1 is MNHEY and CDR2 is SVGAGI in the germline V gene. The CDR3 covers 13 residues. This CDR3 is CASSDRVNSPLHF. As DNA, the CDR3 is TGTGCCAGCAGCGACAGGGTCAATTCACCCCTCCACTTT.